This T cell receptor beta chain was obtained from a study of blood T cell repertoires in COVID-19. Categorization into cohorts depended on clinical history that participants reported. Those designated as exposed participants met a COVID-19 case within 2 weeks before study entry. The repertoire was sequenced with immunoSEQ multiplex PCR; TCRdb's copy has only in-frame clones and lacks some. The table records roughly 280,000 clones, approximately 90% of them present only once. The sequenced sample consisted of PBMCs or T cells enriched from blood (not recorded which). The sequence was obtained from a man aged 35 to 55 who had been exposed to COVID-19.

The CDR3 loop is CASSSFQGPSYNEQFF. Written as DNA, the CDR3 is TGTGCCAGCAGCTCCTTTCAGGGGCCATCCTACAATGAGCAGTTCTTC. V gene TRBV5-6 combines with J gene TRBJ2-1, with D possibly matching TRBD1 (6 bases). The germline CDR1 and CDR2 sequences are SGHDT and YYEEEE. The CDR3 runs to 16 residues. Trimming left V 3 bases short and J 1 base short, with 14 bases between.